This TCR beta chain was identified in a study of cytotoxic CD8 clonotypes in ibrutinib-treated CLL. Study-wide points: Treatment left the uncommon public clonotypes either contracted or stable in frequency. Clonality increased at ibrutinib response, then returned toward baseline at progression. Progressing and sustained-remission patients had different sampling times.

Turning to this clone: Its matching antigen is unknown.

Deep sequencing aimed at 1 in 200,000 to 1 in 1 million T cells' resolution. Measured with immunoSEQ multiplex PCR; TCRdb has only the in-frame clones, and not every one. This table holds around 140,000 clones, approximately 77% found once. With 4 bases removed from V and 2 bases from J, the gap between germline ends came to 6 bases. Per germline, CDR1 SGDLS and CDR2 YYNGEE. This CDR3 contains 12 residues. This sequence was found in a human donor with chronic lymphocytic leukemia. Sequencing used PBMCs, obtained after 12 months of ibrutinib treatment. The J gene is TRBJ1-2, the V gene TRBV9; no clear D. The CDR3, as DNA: TGTGCCAGCAGCTTGCAGAACTATGGCTACACCTTC. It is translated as CASSLQNYGYTF.